This T cell receptor (beta chain) originates from a study of blood T cell repertoires in COVID-19. Across the whole study: The United States, Italy and Spain were the sources of the acute and convalescent COVID-19 samples. Nucleic acid was either cDNA or gDNA, and it came from T cells, B-cell-depleted T cells, or PBMCs.

V gave up 1 base and J gave up 0 bases; unmatched junction bases: 1. CDR1 and CDR2 from the germline V gene are LGHNA and YNFKEQ. The CDR3 covers 15 residues. By sample fraction, this clone is medium-sized. Followed longitudinally, the Seattle patients had been enrolled during active infection. Source study methods: Reference gene primer amplification yielded estimated nucleated cell counts. Using immunoSEQ multiplex PCR, the repertoire was profiled, and TCRdb retains in-frame clones only, with some absent. That table gives V, J and clone size, and the DNA gave D and trimming. The profile covers about 230,000 clones, with nearly 85% appearing a single time and over 1% taken by the ten largest.

This sequence was found in a woman aged 25-40 years with COVID-19, enrolled during active disease. V usage is TRBV4-2 and J usage is TRBJ2-7, with TRBD1 matching over 9 bases. Sequenced input: peripheral blood. The DNA for the CDR3 is TGTGCCAGCAGCCAAGGGACAGGGGACTCCTACGAGCAGTACTTC. This encodes CASSQGTGDSYEQYF.